The next 3 T cell receptor beta chains were all read from a single sample in a study of T cells in Graves' hyperthyroidism and ophthalmopathy. Template material for amplifying TCR beta CDR3 regions consisted of RNA transcripts. In the first-round RT-PCR of the TCR CDR3, the HTBI primer set was used. From the multiplex PCR reads, TCRdb called clonotypes with MiXCR, one entry per CDR3 protein. The sample records approximately 400,000 distinct CDR3 sequences, roughly 13% being singletons. Material: blood. These receptors were taken from a man aged 50 to 60 with Graves' ophthalmopathy.

This clonotype has more than one count but fewer than ten. V usage is TRBV12-3 or TRBV12-4 and J usage is TRBJ2-1; 9 positions agree with TRBD1. The CDR3 has 15 residues. After removal of 5 bases from V and 5 bases from J, the junction contained 7 bases not matched to a gene. The CDR3 here is CASSKPGQGHNEQFF. Here the CDR3 DNA reads TGTGCCAGCAGTAAGCCGGGACAGGGTCACAATGAGCAGTTCTTC.

This clonotype was observed many times. The chain combines TRBV4-2 with TRBJ2-1; the D is unclear. Trimming removed 0 bases at V and 0 bases at J, with 15 bases between. In germline, CDR1 is LGHNA, CDR2 YNFKEQ. The CDR3 contains 18 residues. CDR3 protein: CASSQDPSSSRSYNEQFF. The CDR3 DNA reads as TGTGCCAGCAGCCAAGATCCCTCCAGTAGCCGCTCCTACAATGAGCAGTTCTTC.

The genes are TRBV19 and TRBJ2-3, with TRBD1 identical over 10 bases. CDR1 and CDR2 (germline): LNHDA, SQIVND (reference sequence). Trimming removed 11 bases from V and 2 bases from J; junction bases left unmatched: 4. The CDR3 runs to 13 residues. CDR3 in amino acids: CAEGTGVTDTQYF. CDR3 DNA sequence: TGTGCCGAAGGGACAGGGGTCACAGATACGCAGTATTTT.